This is a list of T cell receptor beta chains from one sample in a study of OX40 agonist ivuxolimab in advanced cancers. The assay was immunoSEQ multiplex PCR, and TCRdb's table has in-frame clones only and misses some. The sample lists around 38,000 clones, roughly four fifths occurring once. The sample was CD4+ or CD8+ T cells sorted from blood, taken in a trial of the OX40 agonist ivuxolimab. These TCRs come from an adult with an advanced solid tumor such as melanoma, head and neck, liver or kidney cancer. CDR3s include the opening cysteine and the closing phenylalanine or tryptophan. D genes are given only for firm matches. Rows give clone size only sometimes, using once, few, many, or a class for an expanded clone.

j_call: TRBJ2-3; v_call: TRBV5-1; d_call: TRBD2; clone_size: -; cdr3_aa: CASSLDWGFSGGGTDTQYF; cdr3_nt: TGCGCCAGCAGCTTGGACTGGGGATTTAGCGGGGGCGGCACAGATACGCAGTATTTT
j_call: TRBJ1-1; v_call: TRBV5-4; d_call: -; clone_size: -; cdr3_aa: CASSLYQTNTEAFF; cdr3_nt: TGTGCCAGCAGCTTGTACCAGACGAACACTGAAGCTTTCTTT
j_call: TRBJ2-7; v_call: TRBV7-2; d_call: TRBD2; clone_size: -; cdr3_aa: CASSPPGGPAVEQYF; cdr3_nt: TGTGCCAGCAGCCCCCCGGGGGGACCTGCGGTCGAGCAGTACTTC
j_call: TRBJ2-3; v_call: TRBV7-7; d_call: TRBD1; clone_size: -; cdr3_aa: CASSPRPQTGGFSTDTQYF; cdr3_nt: TGTGCTAGCAGCCCCCGTCCCCAGACAGGGGGTTTTTCTACAGATACGCAGTATTTT
j_call: TRBJ2-2; v_call: TRBV7-2; d_call: TRBD1; clone_size: -; cdr3_aa: CASSLFRGRDTGELFF; cdr3_nt: TGTGCCAGCAGCTTATTCAGGGGGCGGGACACCGGGGAGCTGTTTTTT
j_call: TRBJ2-1; v_call: TRBV6-1; d_call: -; clone_size: once; cdr3_aa: CASSRDNEQFF; cdr3_nt: TGTGCCAGTTCAAGGGACAATGAGCAGTTCTTC
j_call: TRBJ1-2; v_call: TRBV6-1; d_call: -; clone_size: -; cdr3_aa: CASTPGRSFFGYTF; cdr3_nt: TGTGCCAGCACCCCGGGACGTTCTTTTTTTGGCTACACCTTC
j_call: TRBJ2-1; v_call: TRBV7-9; d_call: -; clone_size: -; cdr3_aa: CASSSPDSLRPNEQFF; cdr3_nt: TGTGCCAGCAGCTCCCCGGACTCCCTTCGGCCCAATGAGCAGTTCTTC
j_call: TRBJ2-2; v_call: TRBV7-3; d_call: TRBD1; clone_size: -; cdr3_aa: CASSSVTLRGPANTGELFF; cdr3_nt: TGTGCCAGCAGCTCAGTTACCCTCAGGGGGCCAGCGAACACCGGGGAGCTGTTTTTT
j_call: TRBJ2-3; v_call: TRBV5-1; d_call: TRBD2; clone_size: -; cdr3_aa: CASRLLAGATDTQYF; cdr3_nt: TGCGCCAGCAGACTATTAGCGGGAGCCACAGATACGCAGTATTTT
j_call: TRBJ1-3; v_call: TRBV2; d_call: -; clone_size: -; cdr3_aa: CASSESYLRNTIYF; cdr3_nt: TGTGCCAGCAGTGAATCCTACCTCCGGAACACCATATATTTT
j_call: TRBJ1-2; v_call: TRBV5-4; d_call: -; clone_size: -; cdr3_aa: CASSPLGRRGYTF; cdr3_nt: TGTGCCAGCAGCCCGCTTGGGCGCAGGGGCTACACCTTC
j_call: TRBJ1-2; v_call: TRBV6-1; d_call: TRBD1; clone_size: -; cdr3_aa: CASKRQGYGYTF; cdr3_nt: TGTGCCAGCAAGCGACAGGGCTATGGCTACACCTTC
j_call: TRBJ1-2; v_call: TRBV29-1; d_call: -; clone_size: few; cdr3_aa: CSVGGEGGPMYGYTF; cdr3_nt: TGCAGCGTCGGGGGGGAAGGGGGGCCTATGTATGGCTACACCTTC
j_call: TRBJ2-7; v_call: TRBV29-1; d_call: TRBD2; clone_size: -; cdr3_aa: CSVEDSGTSGSYEQYF; cdr3_nt: TGCAGCGTTGAAGACTCCGGGACTAGCGGATCCTACGAGCAGTACTTC
j_call: TRBJ1-5; v_call: TRBV28; d_call: -; clone_size: -; cdr3_aa: CASSLVGQLNQPQHF; cdr3_nt: TGTGCCAGCAGTTTAGTTGGACAACTCAATCAGCCCCAGCATTTT
j_call: TRBJ2-1; v_call: TRBV6-1; d_call: TRBD2; clone_size: -; cdr3_aa: CASSEAGGRYNEQFF; cdr3_nt: TGTGCCAGCAGTGAAGCGGGGGGGAGGTACAATGAGCAGTTCTTC
j_call: TRBJ1-2; v_call: TRBV29-1; d_call: TRBD1; clone_size: -; cdr3_aa: CSVEVPTFNRGRGYGYTF; cdr3_nt: TGCAGCGTTGAAGTCCCGACCTTTAACAGGGGGAGGGGCTATGGCTACACCTTC
j_call: TRBJ1-2; v_call: TRBV5-4; d_call: TRBD1; clone_size: -; cdr3_aa: CASSLTGAPGYTF; cdr3_nt: TGTGCCAGCAGCCTCACAGGGGCTCCCGGCTACACCTTC
j_call: TRBJ2-7; v_call: TRBV6-6; d_call: TRBD2; clone_size: -; cdr3_aa: CASSYGLAGEQYF; cdr3_nt: TGTGCCAGCAGTTACGGACTAGCGGGCGAGCAGTACTTC
j_call: TRBJ2-7; v_call: TRBV5-3; d_call: -; clone_size: -; cdr3_aa: CARSLTGDATYEQYF; cdr3_nt: TGTGCCAGAAGCTTGACCGGGGACGCCACCTACGAGCAGTACTTC
j_call: TRBJ1-6; v_call: TRBV4-1; d_call: -; clone_size: -; cdr3_aa: CASSQGLYNSPLHF; cdr3_nt: TGCGCCAGCAGCCAAGGGCTCTATAATTCACCCCTCCACTTT
j_call: TRBJ1-6; v_call: TRBV7-8; d_call: -; clone_size: -; cdr3_aa: CASSPDGPNSPLHF; cdr3_nt: TGTGCCAGCAGCCCCGACGGTCCGAATTCACCCCTCCACTTT
j_call: TRBJ2-1; v_call: TRBV7-2; d_call: -; clone_size: -; cdr3_aa: CASSLIPQRNRIYNEQFF; cdr3_nt: TGTGCCAGCAGCTTAATTCCCCAGCGGAATCGGATCTACAATGAGCAGTTCTTC
j_call: TRBJ1-2; v_call: TRBV28; d_call: -; clone_size: once; cdr3_aa: CASSSGTNYGYTF; cdr3_nt: TGTGCCAGCAGTAGCGGGACAAACTACGGCTACACCTTC